Following are 21 T cell receptor beta chains from one sample sequenced in a study of T cell responses to AZD1222 COVID-19 vaccine. This table comes from immunoSEQ multiplex PCR, and its TCRdb copy is limited to in-frame clones, with some not included. The repertoire holds approximately 92,000 clones, with more than 75% as singletons. The source was peripheral blood, collected on day 0 of AZD1222 vaccination. Every receptor here comes from an adult in good health.

The chain combines TRBV6-6 with TRBJ2-5; TRBD2 matches at 10 bases. Germline V CDR1 and CDR2: MNHNY, SVGAGI (reference sequence). The CDR3 extends over 16 amino acids. V was pared by 0 bases and J by 6 bases, with 7 bases of the junction left unmatched. In DNA, the CDR3 is TGTGCCAGCAGTTACTCCGGAGCGGGGGGGCCAAAGACCCAGTACTTC. Its protein product is CASSYSGAGGPKTQYF.

This clone occurred once. The genes are TRBV28 and TRBJ2-1, with 7 bases identical to TRBD2. Germline V gives CDR1 MDHEN, CDR2 SYDVKM. The V segment lost 5 bases and the J segment 4 bases; nucleotides outside the gene matches: 8. The CDR3 covers 15 residues. The CDR3 sequence: CASSRPSGTYNEQFF. DNA for the CDR3: TGTGCCAGCAGTCGACCTAGCGGAACTTACAATGAGCAGTTCTTC.

In its sample, this clone was seen once. The gene calls are TRBV5-1 and TRBJ2-2; D is undetermined. Trimming shortened V by 4 bases and J by 3 bases, and 10 bases separated the two germline ends. The length of the CDR3 is 14 residues. The germline CDR1 and CDR2 sequences are SGHRS and YFSETQ. In nucleotides, the CDR3 is TGCGCCAGCAGCCAGACAATCGACACCGGGGAGCTGTTTTTT. Protein product: CASSQTIDTGELFF.

V gene TRBV27 combines with J gene TRBJ1-5, with no clear D. Trimming removed 8 bases at V and 11 bases at J, with 16 bases between. The V gene's germline CDR1 is MNHEY and CDR2 SMNVEV (reference sequence). The CDR3 consists of 12 residues. As DNA, the CDR3 is TGTGCCAGCGTGCGTTATCGCTCGTCCCAGCATTTT. It encodes CASVRYRSSQHF.

This clone was found once. The chain has TRBV5-1 and TRBJ2-1; 9 nucleotides match TRBD2. The length of the CDR3 is 16 residues. Trimming at V came to 0 bases and at J to 1 base, leaving 2 bases not matched to a gene. Germline values: CDR1 SGHRS, CDR2 YFSETQ. CDR3 region: CASSLGAGGSYNEQFF. The CDR3 bases are TGCGCCAGCAGCTTGGGAGCGGGAGGATCCTACAATGAGCAGTTCTTC. Full variable domain (outside the CDR3, taken from reference TRBV5-1 and TRBJ2-1): KAGVTQTPRYLIKTRGQQVTLSCSPISGHRSVSWYQQTPGQGLQFLFEYFSETQRNKGNFPGRFSGRQFSNSRSEMNVSTLELGDSALYLCASSLGAGGSYNEQFFGPGTRLTVL.

The chain has TRBV27 and TRBJ2-7, with D possibly being TRBD1 (6 bases). With 6 bases removed from V and 0 bases from J, the gap between germline ends came to 12 bases. Germline values: CDR1 MNHEY, CDR2 SMNVEV (reference sequence). This CDR3 is 14 amino acids long. The CDR3 region is CASRDRDTSYEQYF. The DNA of the CDR3 is TGTGCCAGCAGAGATAGGGACACCTCCTACGAGCAGTACTTC.

The chain is built from TRBV9 and TRBJ2-3; TRBD2 matches at 9 bases. There are 16 residues in the CDR3. With V trimmed by 0 bases and J by 0 bases, 2 bases remained unmatched. Looked up from germline, CDR1 is SGDLS and CDR2 is YYNGEE. The CDR3 protein is CASSVVAGASTDTQYF. The DNA for the CDR3 is TGTGCCAGCAGCGTAGTAGCGGGAGCTAGCACAGATACGCAGTATTTT.

This clone was seen a few times. The rearrangement links TRBV3-1 (or the pseudogene TRBV3-2) to TRBJ1-4; 7 positions match TRBD1. Trimming took 3 bases from V and 8 from J; bases not matched to a gene: 6. Looked up from germline, CDR1 is LGHDT and CDR2 is YNNKEL (reference sequence). The CDR3 is 14 amino acids. CDR3 nucleotides: TGTGCCAGCAGCCATAGGGGGGACAGCGAAAAACTGTTTTTT. This sequence encodes CASSHRGDSEKLFF.

For the CDR3, the DNA is TGCGCCAGCAGCTTGAGTGGCGCCGGGGAGCTGTTTTTT. Its translation: CASSLSGAGELFF. The chain links TRBV5-1 to TRBJ2-2, with unresolved D. Trimming took 1 base from V and 6 from J, leaving 7 bases between them. CDR1 is SGHRS, CDR2 YFSETQ, per germline. CDR3 length: 13 residues. Using reference TRBV5-1 and TRBJ2-2 for the parts outside the CDR3, the full variable domain is KAGVTQTPRYLIKTRGQQVTLSCSPISGHRSVSWYQQTPGQGLQFLFEYFSETQRNKGNFPGRFSGRQFSNSRSEMNVSTLELGDSALYLCASSLSGAGELFFGEGSRLTVL.

The V call is TRBV6-6, the J call TRBJ2-7, with a weak D call TRBD1 (6 bases). Trimming shortened V by 5 bases and J by 0 bases, and 17 bases separated the two germline ends. Looked up from germline, CDR1 is MNHNY and CDR2 is SVGAGI (reference sequence). This CDR3 has 16 residues. CDR3 in amino acids: CASSRTRDTFSYEQYF. The CDR3 coding sequence is TGTGCCAGCAGTCGAACCCGGGACACCTTCTCCTACGAGCAGTACTTC.

This rearrangement joins TRBV29-1 to TRBJ1-2, with 9 bases identical to TRBD1. The CDR3 covers 15 residues. After removal of 6 bases from V and 4 bases from J, the junction contained 12 bases not matched to a gene. Germline V gene data show CDR1 as SQVTM and CDR2 as ANQGSEA. The CDR3: CSVWEQTGGFYGYTF. The CDR3 DNA reads TGCAGCGTCTGGGAGCAGACAGGGGGGTTCTATGGCTACACCTTC.

The chain carries TRBV28 and TRBJ2-1; TRBD1 matches at 9 bases. CDR1 is MDHEN, CDR2 SYDVKM, per germline. The CDR3 has 14 amino acids. Trimming removed 10 bases from V and 8 bases from J; junction bases left unmatched: 12. The CDR3 sequence is CATAESNRGHEQFF. CDR3 DNA: TGTGCCACCGCAGAGTCGAACAGGGGGCATGAGCAGTTCTTC.

The V and J genes are TRBV2 and TRBJ1-5; D not resolved. Germline V gives CDR1 SNHLY, CDR2 FYNNEI. The CDR3 is made up of 15 amino acids. V gave up 3 bases and J gave up 0 bases, with 9 bases separating them. The CDR3 spells CASSEGIHSNQPQHF. The CDR3, as DNA: TGTGCCAGCAGTGAGGGCATCCATAGCAATCAGCCCCAGCATTTT.

This chain joins TRBV27 and TRBJ2-7; 10 bases fit TRBD1. V lost 3 bases to trimming and J lost 1 base; unmatched junction nucleotides: 0. This CDR3 has 14 residues. Germline V gives CDR1 MNHEY, CDR2 SMNVEV (reference sequence). CDR3 amino acids: CASSLDRGSYEQYF. The CDR3 DNA reads as TGTGCCAGCAGTTTGGACAGGGGGTCCTACGAGCAGTACTTC.

In DNA form, the CDR3 reads TGTGCCAGCAGCTTAGCGGGAGGGTTTACCTACGAGCAGTACTTC. The encoded protein is CASSLAGGFTYEQYF. The rearrangement uses TRBV7-2 and TRBJ2-7; 7 nucleotides line up with TRBD2. Germline CDR1 reads SGHTA; CDR2 reads FQGNSA. V lost 0 bases to trimming and J lost 2 bases; unmatched junction nucleotides: 4. The CDR3 is 15 residues long.

The chain is built from TRBV11-3 and TRBJ1-4, with D possibly matching TRBD1 (6 bases). Trimming pared 3 bases from V and 5 bases from J, leaving 16 bases between. The V gene's germline CDR1 is SGHNT and CDR2 YENEEA. The CDR3 sequence is 16 residues long. The CDR3 sequence is CASSLARQAANEKLFF. CDR3 nucleotides: TGTGCCAGCAGCTTGGCTAGACAGGCGGCAAATGAAAAACTGTTTTTT.

Details on this clone: The sample holds other DNA sequences that translate to the same CDR3. The chain is built from TRBV10-2 and TRBJ2-7; D ambiguous. CDR3 length: 13 residues. Trimming removed 2 bases at V and 6 bases at J, with 11 bases between. The germline gives CDR1 WSHSY, CDR2 SAAADI. CDR3: CASSEGARREQYF. In nucleotides, the CDR3 is TGCGCCAGCAGTGAGGGAGCCCGGCGCGAGCAGTACTTC.

CDR3 residues: CASSPRTSGGTYEQYF. The CDR3, as DNA: TGTGCCAGCTCACCCAGGACTAGCGGGGGGACCTACGAGCAGTACTTC. V gene TRBV18 combines with J gene TRBJ2-7; 14 bases align to TRBD2. This CDR3 comprises 16 residues. V gave up 3 bases and J gave up 2 bases; unmatched junction bases: 3. Germline V gene lookup returns CDR1 KGHSH and CDR2 LQKENI.

This rearrangement joins TRBV3-1 (or the pseudogene TRBV3-2) to TRBJ2-7, with a tentative D call TRBD1 (6 bases). The CDR3 sequence is 15 residues long. V lost 2 bases, J lost 2 bases, and 13 bases lay in between. Germline V gene lookup returns CDR1 LGHDT and CDR2 YNNKEL (reference sequence). CDR3 protein: CASSQSARTAYEQYF. The CDR3 DNA is TGTGCCAGCAGCCAATCCGCGAGGACAGCCTACGAGCAGTACTTC.

V is TRBV6-5 and J is TRBJ1-2; 10 bases map to TRBD1. J gave up 1 base and V 5 bases, and 1 base lay outside the gene matches. The germline CDR1 and CDR2 sequences are MNHEY and SVGAGI. This CDR3 is built from 14 residues. This CDR3 reads CASSRDRGNYGYTF. The CDR3 bases are TGTGCCAGCAGTCGGGACAGGGGTAACTATGGCTACACCTTC.

The chain has TRBV2 and TRBJ1-2; 10 bases match TRBD1. This CDR3 is built from 16 residues. Germline CDR1 is SNHLY and CDR2 is FYNNEI. V was pared by 1 base and J by 8 bases, with 10 bases of the junction left unmatched. The CDR3 sequence is CASSEVAVGTGVGYTF. The DNA for the CDR3 is TGTGCCAGCAGTGAAGTGGCGGTGGGGACAGGGGTGGGCTACACCTTC.